The 6 T cell receptor beta chains below all came from one sample that was sequenced in a study of T cell repertoires in cytomegalovirus infection. TCRdb reanalysed the reads using MiXCR and keeps one entry per CDR3 protein. The table shows hundreds of thousands of distinct CDR3 sequences, with 15% to 20% occurring only once. The specimen sequenced was PBMCs. Receptors originate from a human donor in good health (CMV status not recorded). Some clones in this sample may be carry-over from other donors' samples.

This clonotype was observed many times. J is TRBJ2-7 and V is TRBV15, with 11 nucleotides matching TRBD2. V lost 0 bases to trimming and J lost 3 bases; unmatched junction nucleotides: 1. Germline assignment: CDR1 LNHNV and CDR2 YYDKDF (reference sequence). The CDR3 has 15 amino acids. CDR3 residues: CATSRDTSGGYEQYF. In nucleotides, the CDR3 is TGTGCCACCAGCAGAGATACTAGCGGGGGCTACGAGCAGTACTTC.

The chain combines TRBV2 with TRBJ2-1; no firm D call. Germline CDR1 SNHLY, CDR2 FYNNEI. The CDR3 extends over 14 amino acids. Trimming left V 4 bases short and J 6 bases short, with 13 bases between. CDR3 in DNA: TGTGCCAGCAGTGTGGCTGCCCGGGCCAATGAGCAGTTCTTC. Translation gives CASSVAARANEQFF.

The chain couples TRBV4-2 to TRBJ2-3, with unresolved D. Trimming removed 0 bases at V and 1 base at J, with 11 bases between. This CDR3 region has 16 residues. Per germline, CDR1 LGHNA and CDR2 YNFKEQ. This CDR3 reads CASSQDGLLGTDTQYF. CDR3 DNA sequence: TGTGCCAGCAGCCAAGATGGGCTCCTGGGCACAGATACGCAGTATTTT.

This clonotype has only a few counts. The genes are TRBV19 and TRBJ1-2; no clear D. CDR3 length: 13 amino acids. Germline CDR1 and CDR2: LNHDA and SQIVND (reference sequence). V was trimmed by 11 bases and J by 4 bases, leaving 17 bases between them. The CDR3 reads CAGEGRELYGYTF. The CDR3 DNA is TGTGCCGGAGAGGGCCGAGAGCTCTATGGCTACACCTTC.

The rearrangement uses TRBV18 and TRBJ1-2, with D possibly being TRBD1 (6 bases). Germline V gives CDR1 KGHSH, CDR2 LQKENI. This CDR3 has 14 amino acids. Trimming took off 2 bases at V and 3 bases at J, with 10 bases between the two ends. The CDR3 nucleotides read TGTGCCAGCTCACCAGGACAGACTGACTATGGCTACACCTTC. Translated: CASSPGQTDYGYTF.

J is TRBJ1-4 and V is TRBV27; tentative D call: TRBD1 (6 bases). V dropped 5 bases and J dropped 7 bases, with 17 bases sitting between them. The CDR3 loop spans 15 amino acids. The germline V gene encodes CDR1 MNHEY and CDR2 SMNVEV (reference sequence). The CDR3 nucleotides read TGTGCCAGCAGTCCAACAGGGAACCCTTTTGAAAAACTGTTTTTT. It codes for CASSPTGNPFEKLFF.